The entry that follows covers one TCR beta chain sequence. These data are taken from a study of T cells in Graves' hyperthyroidism and ophthalmopathy. Disease duration under 2 months; hyperthyroidism patients were aged 18 to 65. Exclusion followed for patients with uncontrolled infection, other autoimmune disease, pregnancy or lactation. PBMCs stemmed from 10 ml fresh peripheral blood. CDR3 length equals 13 residues. Germline lookup yields CDR1 MNHNS and CDR2 SASEGT. The V gene end was trimmed by 8 bases and the J gene end by 5 bases; junction bases not matched to a gene: 7. It was RNA transcripts that yielded the amplified TCR beta CDR3 regions. During a first-round RT-PCR of the TCR CDR3, the HTBI primer set was used. MiXCR was run by TCRdb on the multiplex PCR reads, yielding one entry per CDR3 protein. Of fewer than 900,000 distinct CDR3 sequences in the sample, approximately 18% were seen once.

The origin of this receptor is a woman between 50 and 59 years old with Graves' hyperthyroidism that later progressed to Graves' ophthalmopathy. The chain carries TRBV6-1 and TRBJ2-3; 7 bases are shared with TRBD1. The specimen was blood. The CDR3 DNA reads as TGTGCCAGCGGCACAGGGGAGATAGATACGCAGTATTTT. Amino acid sequence: CASGTGEIDTQYF.